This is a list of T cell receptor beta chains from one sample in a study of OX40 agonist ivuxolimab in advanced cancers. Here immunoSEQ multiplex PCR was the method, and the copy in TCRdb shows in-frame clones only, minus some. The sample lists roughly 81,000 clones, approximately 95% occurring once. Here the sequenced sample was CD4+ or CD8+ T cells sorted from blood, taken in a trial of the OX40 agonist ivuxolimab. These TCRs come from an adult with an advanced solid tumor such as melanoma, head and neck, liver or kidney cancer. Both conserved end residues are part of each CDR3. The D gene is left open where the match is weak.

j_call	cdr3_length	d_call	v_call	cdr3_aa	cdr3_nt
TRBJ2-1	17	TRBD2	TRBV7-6	CASSPTIAGATYNEQFF	TGTGCCAGCAGCCCGACGATCGCGGGAGCGACCTACAATGAGCAGTTCTTC
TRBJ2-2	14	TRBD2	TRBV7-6	CASSQTSVTGELFF	TGTGCCAGCAGCCAGACTAGCGTCACCGGGGAGCTGTTTTTT
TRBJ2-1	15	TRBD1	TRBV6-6	CASSYWGQGNNEQFF	TGTGCCAGCAGTTACTGGGGACAGGGGAACAATGAGCAGTTCTTC
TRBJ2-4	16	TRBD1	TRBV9	CASSHGQGETKNIQYF	TGTGCCAGCAGCCACGGACAGGGGGAAACCAAAAACATTCAGTACTTC
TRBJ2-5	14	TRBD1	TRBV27	CASSPPGGSETQYF	TGTGCCAGCAGTCCCCCAGGGGGTTCAGAGACCCAGTACTTC
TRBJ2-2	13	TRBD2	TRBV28	CASSLAGTGELFF	TGTGCCAGCAGCCTAGCGGGAACCGGGGAGCTGTTTTTT
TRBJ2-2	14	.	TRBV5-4	CASSFGSATGELFF	TGTGCCAGCAGCTTTGGGAGCGCGACCGGGGAGCTGTTTTTT
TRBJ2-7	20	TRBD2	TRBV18	CASSPLRPGHSGLAGIEQYF	TGTGCCAGCTCACCTCTACGGCCTGGACATTCAGGACTAGCGGGAATCGAGCAGTACTTC
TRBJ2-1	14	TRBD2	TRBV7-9	CASSGTSSYNEQFF	TGTGCCAGCAGCGGGACTAGCTCCTACAATGAGCAGTTCTTC
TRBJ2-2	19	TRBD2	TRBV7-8	CASSLAGLAGGPHTGELFF	TGTGCCAGCAGCTTAGCGGGACTAGCGGGAGGGCCCCACACCGGGGAGCTGTTTTTT
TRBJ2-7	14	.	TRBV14	CASSNRDGVPEQYF	TGTGCCAGCAGCAACCGGGACGGAGTCCCGGAGCAGTACTTC
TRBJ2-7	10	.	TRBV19	CPMGSYEQYF	TGTCCCATGGGGTCCTACGAGCAGTACTTC
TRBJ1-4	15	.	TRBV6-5	CASSYVGVIHEKLFF	TGTGCCAGCAGTTACGTGGGGGTGATACATGAAAAACTGTTTTTT
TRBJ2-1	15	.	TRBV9	CASSGSGRTYNEQFF	TGTGCCAGCAGCGGGAGCGGGCGAACCTACAATGAGCAGTTCTTC
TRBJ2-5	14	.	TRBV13	CASSLEHGQETQYF	TGTGCCAGCAGCTTAGAACACGGCCAAGAGACCCAGTACTTC
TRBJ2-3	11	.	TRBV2	CASRWGDTQYF	TGTGCCAGTAGATGGGGGGATACGCAGTATTTT
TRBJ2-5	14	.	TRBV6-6	CASSGRDPWETQYF	TGTGCCAGCAGTGGGCGGGACCCCTGGGAGACCCAGTACTTC